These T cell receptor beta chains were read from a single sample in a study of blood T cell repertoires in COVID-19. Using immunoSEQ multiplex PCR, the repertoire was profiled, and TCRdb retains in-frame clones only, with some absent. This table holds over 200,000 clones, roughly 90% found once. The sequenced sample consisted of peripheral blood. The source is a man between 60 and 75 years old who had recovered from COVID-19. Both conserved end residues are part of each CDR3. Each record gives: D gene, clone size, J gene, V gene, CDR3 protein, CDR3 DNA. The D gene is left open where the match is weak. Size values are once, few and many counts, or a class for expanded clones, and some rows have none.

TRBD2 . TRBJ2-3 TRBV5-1 CASSIPLAGGPDTQYF TGCGCCAGCAGCATTCCTCTAGCGGGGGGCCCAGATACGCAGTATTTT
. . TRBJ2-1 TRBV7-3 CASSLLVGEKQFF TGTGCCAGCAGCTTACTGGTCGGGGAGAAGCAGTTCTTC
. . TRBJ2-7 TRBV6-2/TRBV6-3 CASSYVYRAAYEQYF TGTGCCAGCAGTTACGTCTACAGGGCAGCCTACGAGCAGTACTTC
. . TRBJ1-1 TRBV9 CASSSGTLNTEAFF TGTGCCAGCAGCTCCGGGACACTGAACACTGAAGCTTTCTTT
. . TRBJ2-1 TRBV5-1 CASQLPRSSYNEQFF TGCGCCAGCCAACTACCCCGGAGCTCCTACAATGAGCAGTTCTTC
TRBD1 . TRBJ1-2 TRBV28 CASRASGQYYGYTF TGTGCCAGCAGAGCGTCGGGACAGTACTATGGCTACACCTTC
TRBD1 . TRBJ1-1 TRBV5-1 CASSSQGVRTEAFF TGCGCCAGCAGCTCCCAGGGGGTTCGGACTGAAGCTTTCTTT
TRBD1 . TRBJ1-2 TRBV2 CASSRQGYGYTF TGTGCCAGCAGCCGACAGGGGTATGGCTACACCTTC
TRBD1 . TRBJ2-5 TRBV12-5 CASGPGTGSTETQYF TGTGCTAGTGGCCCCGGGACAGGGTCGACGGAGACCCAGTACTTC
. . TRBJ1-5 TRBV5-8 CASSPLPTGGNQPQHF TGTGCCAGCAGCCCCCTCCCGACAGGCGGTAATCAGCCCCAGCATTTT
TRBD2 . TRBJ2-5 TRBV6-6 CASSSTSGSEETQYF TGTGCCAGCAGCAGTACTAGCGGGAGTGAAGAGACCCAGTACTTC
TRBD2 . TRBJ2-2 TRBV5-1 CASSPETSWGIGELFF TGCGCCAGCAGCCCCGAGACTAGCTGGGGAATCGGGGAGCTGTTTTTT
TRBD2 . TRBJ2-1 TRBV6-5 CASSPKRGGGEQFF TGTGCCAGCAGCCCAAAGCGGGGGGGCGGTGAGCAGTTCTTC
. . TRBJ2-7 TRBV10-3 CAISASNYEQYF TGTGCCATCAGTGCATCCAACTACGAGCAGTACTTC
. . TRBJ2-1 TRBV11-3 CASSGGWGSSEQFF TGTGCCAGCAGCGGAGGGTGGGGCAGCTCTGAGCAGTTCTTC
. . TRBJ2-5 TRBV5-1 CASSLGWAVQETQYF TGCGCCAGCAGCTTGGGGTGGGCAGTCCAAGAGACCCAGTACTTC
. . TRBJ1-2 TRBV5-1 CASSFQGDGYTF TGCGCCAGCAGCTTCCAAGGGGATGGCTACACCTTC
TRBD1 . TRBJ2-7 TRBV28 CASSPGQGPPYEQYF TGTGCCAGCAGCCCAGGACAGGGCCCTCCCTACGAGCAGTACTTC
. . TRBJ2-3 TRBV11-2 CASSLSVGLPDTQYF TGTGCCAGCAGCCTGTCCGTGGGGCTTCCGGATACGCAGTATTTT
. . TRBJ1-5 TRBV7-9 CASSPGWGRGSQPQHF TGTGCCAGCAGCCCCGGCTGGGGGAGGGGAAGTCAGCCCCAGCATTTT
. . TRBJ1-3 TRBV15 CATRWGLDSGNTIYF TGTGCCACCAGATGGGGACTGGACTCTGGAAACACCATATATTTT
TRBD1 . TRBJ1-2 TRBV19 CASSITQGANYGYTF TGTGCCAGTAGTATAACACAGGGGGCAAACTATGGCTACACCTTC
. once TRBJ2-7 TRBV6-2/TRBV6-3 CASSDDVTESSYEQYF TGTGCCAGCAGTGACGACGTGACAGAGAGCTCCTACGAGCAGTACTTC
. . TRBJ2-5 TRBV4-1 CASSPPGGETQYF TGCGCCAGCAGTCCCCCGGGGGGCGAGACCCAGTACTTC
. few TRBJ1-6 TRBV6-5 CASSLGGAGNSPLHF TGTGCCAGCAGCCTAGGGGGGGCTGGTAATTCACCCCTCCACTTT
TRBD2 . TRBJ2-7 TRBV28 CASSHPGLAVYEQYF TGTGCCAGCAGCCACCCGGGACTAGCGGTCTACGAGCAGTACTTC
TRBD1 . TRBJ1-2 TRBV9 CASSAQERDREGVRYGYTF TGTGCCAGCAGCGCTCAAGAGCGGGACAGGGAGGGGGTCCGGTATGGCTACACCTTC
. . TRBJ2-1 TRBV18 CASSPLRSSYNEQFF TGTGCCAGCTCACCACTTAGAAGCTCCTACAATGAGCAGTTCTTC
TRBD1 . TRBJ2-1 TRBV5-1 CASSLGTGVDNEQFF TGCGCCAGCAGCTTGGGAACAGGGGTCGACAATGAGCAGTTCTTC
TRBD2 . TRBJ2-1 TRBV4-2 CASSQGLAEAWQFF TGTGCCAGCAGCCAAGGACTAGCTGAGGCATGGCAGTTCTTC
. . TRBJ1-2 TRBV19 CASSIAGDSYYGYTF TGTGCCAGTAGTATAGCCGGGGACTCCTACTATGGCTACACCTTC